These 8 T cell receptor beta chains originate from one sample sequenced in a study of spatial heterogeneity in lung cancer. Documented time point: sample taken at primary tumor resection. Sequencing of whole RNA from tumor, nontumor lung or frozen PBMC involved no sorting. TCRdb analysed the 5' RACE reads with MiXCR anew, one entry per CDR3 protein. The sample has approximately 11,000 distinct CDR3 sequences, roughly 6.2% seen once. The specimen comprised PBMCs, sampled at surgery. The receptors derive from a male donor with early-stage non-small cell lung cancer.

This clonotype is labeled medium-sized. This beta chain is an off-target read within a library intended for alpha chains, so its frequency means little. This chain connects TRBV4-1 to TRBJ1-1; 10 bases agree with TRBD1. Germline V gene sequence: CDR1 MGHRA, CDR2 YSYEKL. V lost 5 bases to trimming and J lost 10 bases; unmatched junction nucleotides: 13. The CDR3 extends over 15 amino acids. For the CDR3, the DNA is TGCGCCAGCAGCTACCAGGGACAGGGGAGGTCGGGAGCTTTCTTT. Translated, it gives CASSYQGQGRSGAFF.

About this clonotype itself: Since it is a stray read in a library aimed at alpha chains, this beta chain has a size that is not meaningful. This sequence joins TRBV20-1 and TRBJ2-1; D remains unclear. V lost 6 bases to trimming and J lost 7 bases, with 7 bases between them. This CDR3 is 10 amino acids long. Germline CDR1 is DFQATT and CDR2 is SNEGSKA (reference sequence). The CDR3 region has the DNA TGCAGTGCCTCCGCTAATGAGCAGTTCTTC. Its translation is CSASANEQFF.

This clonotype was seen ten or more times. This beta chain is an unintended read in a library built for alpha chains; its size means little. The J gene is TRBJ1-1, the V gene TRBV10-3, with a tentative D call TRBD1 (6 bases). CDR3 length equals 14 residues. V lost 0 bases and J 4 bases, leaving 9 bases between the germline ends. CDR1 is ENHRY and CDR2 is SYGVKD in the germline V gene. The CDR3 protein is CAISESNRATEAFF. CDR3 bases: TGTGCCATCAGTGAGTCGAACAGGGCCACTGAAGCTTTCTTT.

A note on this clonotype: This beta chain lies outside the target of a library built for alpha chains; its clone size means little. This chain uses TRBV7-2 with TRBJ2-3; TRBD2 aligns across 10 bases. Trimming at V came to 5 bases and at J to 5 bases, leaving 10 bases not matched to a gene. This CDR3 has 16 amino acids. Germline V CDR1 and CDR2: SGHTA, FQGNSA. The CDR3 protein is CASSPPKAGGLDTQYF. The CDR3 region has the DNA TGTGCCAGCAGCCCCCCTAAAGCGGGGGGGTTAGATACGCAGTATTTT.

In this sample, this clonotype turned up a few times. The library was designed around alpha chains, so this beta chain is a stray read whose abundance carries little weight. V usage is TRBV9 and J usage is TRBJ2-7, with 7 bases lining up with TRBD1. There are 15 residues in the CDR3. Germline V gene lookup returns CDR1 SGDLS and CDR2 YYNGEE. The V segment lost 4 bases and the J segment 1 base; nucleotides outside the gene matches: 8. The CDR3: CASSPGQASSYEQYF. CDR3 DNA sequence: TGTGCCAGCAGCCCCGGACAGGCCTCGTCCTACGAGCAGTACTTC.

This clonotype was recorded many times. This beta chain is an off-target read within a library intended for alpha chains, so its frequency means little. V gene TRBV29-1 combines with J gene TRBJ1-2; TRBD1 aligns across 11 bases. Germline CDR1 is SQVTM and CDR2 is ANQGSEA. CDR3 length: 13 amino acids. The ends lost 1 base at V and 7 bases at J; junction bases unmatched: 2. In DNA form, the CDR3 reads TGCAGCGTTGAAGGGACAGGGGGCGTTGGCTACACCTTC. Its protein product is CSVEGTGGVGYTF.

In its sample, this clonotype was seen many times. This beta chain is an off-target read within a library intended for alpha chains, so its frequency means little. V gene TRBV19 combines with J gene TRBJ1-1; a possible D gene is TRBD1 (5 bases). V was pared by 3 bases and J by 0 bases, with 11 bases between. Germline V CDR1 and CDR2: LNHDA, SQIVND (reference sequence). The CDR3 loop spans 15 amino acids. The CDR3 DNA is TGTGCCAGTAGTATCCGGGGACGGATGAACACTGAAGCTTTCTTT. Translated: CASSIRGRMNTEAFF.

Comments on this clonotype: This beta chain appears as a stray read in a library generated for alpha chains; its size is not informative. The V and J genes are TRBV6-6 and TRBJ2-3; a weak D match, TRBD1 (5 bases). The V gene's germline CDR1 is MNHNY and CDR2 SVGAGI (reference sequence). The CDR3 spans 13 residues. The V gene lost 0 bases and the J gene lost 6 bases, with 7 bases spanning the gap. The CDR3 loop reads CASSYSRQDTQYF. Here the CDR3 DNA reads TGTGCCAGCAGTTACTCGAGACAGGATACGCAGTATTTT.